These T cell receptor beta chains were read from a single sample in a study of T-cell memory formation after mild COVID-19. MiXCR was run by TCRdb on the 5' RACE reads, yielding one entry per CDR3 protein. The sample includes some 300,000 distinct CDR3 sequences, 20% to 25% seen only once; the top ten take 21%. Sequencing was carried out using PBMCs or a T cell subset sorted from them (not recorded which). These receptors all come from a man younger than 35 who had mild COVID-19 (a few samples of this study predate the infection). Cell type and time point are not known. The conserved cysteine and the conserved F or W are not part of the CDR3 here. The order of the fields is V gene, CDR3 protein.

TRBV6-5 | ASSSRQGNQPQH
TRBV5-1 | ASSLTPDTQY
TRBV6-5 | ASSYSARGSLSPQH
TRBV15 | ATSRDLGVETQY
TRBV29-1 | SVEEGGKPQH
TRBV27 | ASSLVGRPADYYNSPLH
TRBV11-2 | ASSNRDRGNTQY
TRBV5-6 | ASSWNPDTQY
TRBV6-2/TRBV6-3 | ASRLPRAREQY
TRBV20-1 | SAVPTKQGGTEAF
TRBV3-1 | ASSRGDSSYEQY
TRBV9 | ASSGLSGTANNEQF
TRBV4-2 | ASTPGGGPDTQY
TRBV9 | ASSGRTGTTEETQY
TRBV20-1 | SARNPGAQETQY
TRBV27 | ASSRRTGRPGTHLH
TRBV6-2/TRBV6-3 | ASRSGGAKTYGYT
TRBV27 | ASSLYQTGVANTEAF
TRBV12-3/TRBV12-4 | ASSFGSPNYNEQF
TRBV5-1 | ASSLAAGVYNEQF
TRBV6-5 | ASSYLGLGGDTQY
TRBV4-3 | ASSQDRGSLH
TRBV4-3 | ASSDRQATNEKLF
TRBV5-1 | ASSLSPGNYGYT
TRBV29-1 | SVSLAGVAHEQY
TRBV5-6 | ASSCLTGDRGCGTEAF
TRBV6-5 | ATLQYYYGYT
TRBV10-3 | ATREGRNYGYT
TRBV7-2 | ASSFGAGWRETQY
TRBV12-3/TRBV12-4 | ASSATSAGELF
TRBV28 | ASSLLELSYNEQF
TRBV10-3 | AISELQGADTQY
TRBV12-3/TRBV12-4 | ASSLGGSGQY
TRBV9 | ASSVLGTLGTGELF
TRBV7-2 | ASSLAPTVSNIQY
TRBV29-1 | SVSGGTEAF
TRBV12-3/TRBV12-4 | ASSMGTGRNTEAF
TRBV20-1 | SARTSGGLVQY
TRBV5-1 | ASSLRLAGVSAGELF
TRBV5-1 | ASSLAYLTQGRGGYT
TRBV3-1 | ASSQEGSDTEAF
TRBV6-6 | ASSRQVRVNYGYT
TRBV12-3/TRBV12-4 | ASSLVQSNTEAF
TRBV6-2/TRBV6-3 | ASSYSLVRTGERNIQY
TRBV9 | ASSSKGDRDSPLH
TRBV4-1 | ASSPTPENTEAF